This T cell receptor beta chain was recorded in a study of graft-versus-host responses after intestinal transplantation. Study overall: Every recipient had anti-thymocyte globulin induction and two to three years of tacrolimus plus steroids. Whole-study findings and limits: Subjects displaying graft-donor T cell macrochimerism possessed elevated graft-versus-host to host-versus-graft clonal ratios inside allografts. There were GvH clones found in recipient marrow, and some of them appeared first in ileum or blood.

The repertoire was sequenced with immunoSEQ multiplex PCR; TCRdb's copy has only in-frame clones and lacks some. Here the sample spans 80,000 to 100,000 clones, around 90% being singletons. Comment on this clone: Its target is not known.

The receptor's source is a human donor who received an intestinal transplant. The starting material was unstimulated CD4+ T cells sorted from spleen or lymph node cells, obtained before intestinal transplant.

In nucleotides, the CDR3 is TGTGCCAGCAGCCTCTACTGGACAGGCGAAAACCAAGCTTTCTTT. Protein sequence: CASSLYWTGENQAFF. The chain has TRBV13 and TRBJ1-1; 7 nucleotides match TRBD1. CDR3 length: 15 residues. The V gene end was trimmed by 5 bases and the J gene end by 9 bases; junction bases not matched to a gene: 15. CDR1 and CDR2 (germline): PRHDT, FYEKMQ (reference sequence).